This T cell receptor (beta chain) was obtained from a study of blood T cell repertoires in COVID-19. Across the whole study: Samples representing acute and convalescent COVID-19 were sourced from the United States, Italy and Spain.

The V end was cut by 3 bases, the J end by 4 bases, with 10 bases between. The CDR3 covers 13 residues. The table came from immunoSEQ multiplex PCR; TCRdb's copy has only in-frame clones and leaves some out. The sample holds some 100,000 clones, about 82% seen once. Input material: peripheral blood. V usage is TRBV12-3 or TRBV12-4 and J usage is TRBJ2-7, with D perhaps TRBD2 (7 bases). The TCR originated in a human donor in a cohort sampled during active COVID-19. Written as DNA, the CDR3 is TGTGCCAGCAGTTTCAAGGGGGGGTACGAGCAGTACTTC. Residues: CASSFKGGYEQYF.